This TCR beta chain was observed in a study of vaccination effects on CD4 cells after COVID-19. Study results and caveats: Pronounced clonal contraction occurred in clones induced by infection and by vaccine late after vaccination.

The table came from immunoSEQ multiplex PCR; TCRdb's copy has only in-frame clones and leaves some out. The repertoire holds about 59,000 clones, around 80% seen once, with 2% in the top ten. Turning to this clone: Its cognate antigen is unknown.

Expansion with viral peptide pools was applied to antigen-specific CD4+ T cells by the ViraFEST assay prior to sequencing. After roughly 10 days in culture, the CD4+ T cells were isolated. Each participant received a vaccine that was either BNT162b2 or mRNA-1273, given as two doses. Half of the medium was exchanged for IL-2 medium on both days 3 and 7. The ends were cut back, 7 bases at V and 0 bases at J, with 10 bases in the middle. The germline gives CDR1 LNHDA, CDR2 SQIVND (reference sequence). The CDR3 is made up of 14 amino acids. The sequence was obtained from a human donor who received a COVID-19 vaccine. Source: CD4+ T cells from PBMCs cultured with HCoV-OC43 spike peptides, taken after COVID-19 vaccination. Sample subset: HCoV-OC43 spike overlapping peptide pool stimulation. The chain employs TRBV19 and TRBJ1-5; no reliable D call. CDR3 sequence (DNA): TGTGCCAGTACCCGGCGGGATAGCAATCAGCCCCAGCATTTT. This encodes CASTRRDSNQPQHF.